This TCR beta chain was profiled in a study of OX40 agonist ivuxolimab in advanced cancers. The CDR3 is made up of 14 amino acids. J gave up 2 bases and V 8 bases, and 5 bases lay outside the gene matches. The germline CDR1 and CDR2 sequences are SGHTA and FQGNSA. The table came from immunoSEQ multiplex PCR; TCRdb's copy has only in-frame clones and leaves some out. The sample includes approximately 74,000 clones, around 79% of them seen just once. The chain joins TRBV7-2 to TRBJ1-2, with TRBD1 identical over 10 bases. This clonotype was obtained from an adult with an advanced solid tumor such as melanoma, head and neck, liver or kidney cancer. The source material was CD4+ or CD8+ T cells sorted from blood, sampled in a trial of the OX40 agonist ivuxolimab. The CDR3 spells CASQGQGVNYGYTF. CDR3 in DNA: TGTGCCAGCCAAGGACAGGGGGTGAACTATGGCTACACCTTC.